These 29 T cell receptor beta chains were all obtained from the same sample, sequenced in a study of preoperative IRX-2 immunotherapy in early breast cancer. Sequencing used immunoSEQ multiplex PCR; TCRdb keeps in-frame clones, though not all of them. The repertoire holds about 24,000 clones, with about 90% as singletons. This sample's treatment: preoperative locoregional IRX-2 cytokine immunotherapy. The sequenced sample was tumor tissue, obtained after IRX-2 immunotherapy. The receptors derive from a human donor with breast cancer.

The chain joins TRBV11-3 to TRBJ2-1, with 8 bases identical to TRBD2. Germline lookup yields CDR1 SGHNT and CDR2 YENEEA. The CDR3 has 19 residues. With 1 base clipped from V and 0 bases from J, the junction kept 11 bases outside the gene matches. The CDR3 loop is CASSLGLAGEWSSYNEQFF. The CDR3 DNA sequence: TGTGCCAGCAGCTTAGGGCTAGCGGGCGAATGGAGCTCCTACAATGAGCAGTTCTTC. Using reference TRBV11-3 and TRBJ2-1 for the parts outside the CDR3, the full variable domain is EAGVVQSPRYKIIEKKQPVAFWCNPISGHNTLYWYLQNLGQGPELLIRYENEEAVDDSQLPKDRFSAERLKGVDSTLKIQPAELGDSAVYLCASSLGLAGEWSSYNEQFFGPGTRLTVL.

The chain carries TRBV2 and TRBJ2-7; 7 nucleotides align to TRBD1. V lost 6 bases, J lost 9 bases, and 17 bases stayed unmatched. The CDR3 totals 15 residues. Germline assignment: CDR1 SNHLY and CDR2 FYNNEI. CDR3 residues: CASSPVGTANPGQYV. The CDR3 nucleotides are TGTGCCAGCAGCCCAGTTGGGACAGCGAACCCGGGGCAGTACGTC.

V is TRBV7-2 and J is TRBJ2-3; D is perhaps TRBD2 (5 bases). CDR3 length equals 11 residues. Trimming removed 5 bases from V and 9 bases from J, with 9 bases in between. Per germline, CDR1 SGHTA and CDR2 FQGNSA. The CDR3 nucleotides are TGTGCCAGCAGCCCGGGGTGGACGCAGTATTTT. Residues: CASSPGWTQYF.

The J gene is TRBJ1-3, the V gene TRBV2; D unclear. Looked up from germline, CDR1 is SNHLY and CDR2 is FYNNEI. V was clipped by 3 bases and J by 4 bases, with 7 bases between them. The length of the CDR3 is 13 residues. CDR3 protein: CASSEETGNTIYF. The CDR3 DNA reads as TGTGCCAGCAGTGAGGAAACAGGAAACACCATATATTTT.

J is TRBJ2-7 and V is TRBV15; the match to TRBD2 covers 8 bases. Trimming at V came to 3 bases and at J to 5 bases, leaving 3 bases not matched to a gene. Looked up from germline, CDR1 is LNHNV and CDR2 is YYDKDF (reference sequence). The CDR3 sequence is 13 residues long. CDR3 DNA: TGTGCCACCAGCAGGCGGGGGGAGCACGAGCAGTACTTC. It yields the protein CATSRRGEHEQYF.

The chain recombines TRBV5-6 with TRBJ1-6; D may be TRBD1 (6 bases). Looked up from germline, CDR1 is SGHDT and CDR2 is YYEEEE. Trimming stripped 1 base from V and 2 bases from J, with 10 bases between. The CDR3 extends over 16 amino acids. CDR3 protein: CASSLRGGPYNSPLHF. In nucleotides, the CDR3 is TGTGCCAGCAGCTTGAGAGGGGGTCCCTATAATTCACCCCTCCACTTT.

This clone was observed a handful of times. The gene calls are TRBV6-5 and TRBJ1-2; 8 bases fit TRBD1. This CDR3 spans 14 amino acids. Germline CDR1 reads MNHEY; CDR2 reads SVGAGI. Losses at the gene ends were 7 bases for V and 5 bases for J; bases not matched to a gene: 9. In DNA form, the CDR3 reads TGTGCCAGCACTCGGCAGGGGGCACGGTATGGCTACACCTTC. It is translated as CASTRQGARYGYTF.

The chain links TRBV6-1 to TRBJ1-1, with D uncertain. V lost 7 bases, J lost 5 bases, and 14 bases lay in between. This CDR3 contains 13 residues. CDR1 is MNHNS, CDR2 SASEGT, per germline. Here the CDR3 DNA reads TGTGCCAGCACCGGTGGCCAGCAGACTGAAGCTTTCTTT. It codes for CASTGGQQTEAFF.

This clone is deemed medium-sized. The chain couples TRBV6-6 to TRBJ2-2; D gene uncertain. The CDR3 loop spans 16 amino acids. V shed 0 bases and J shed 1 base, with 9 bases lying between them. Germline lookup yields CDR1 MNHNY and CDR2 SVGAGI (reference sequence). In DNA, the CDR3 is TGTGCCAGCAGTTACTCACTCGGACGGAACACCGGGGAGCTGTTTTTT. This gives the protein CASSYSLGRNTGELFF.

The chain employs TRBV5-1 and TRBJ1-1; no firm D call. Germline values: CDR1 SGHRS, CDR2 YFSETQ. The CDR3 has 11 residues. V was trimmed by 4 bases and J by 11 bases, leaving 12 bases between them. DNA of the CDR3: TGCGCCAGCAGCGAGAGGGAGGAGGCTTTCTTT. Translation: CASSEREEAFF.

This rearrangement joins TRBV5-1 to TRBJ2-2, with TRBD1 matching over 10 bases. The CDR3 consists of 15 residues. With V trimmed by 7 bases and J by 5 bases, 8 bases remained unmatched. In germline, CDR1 is SGHRS, CDR2 YFSETQ. Written as DNA, the CDR3 is TGCGCCAGCGCGGGACAGGGGTTGGGGACCGGGGAGCTGTTTTTT. Its protein product is CASAGQGLGTGELFF.

The chain is built from TRBV9 and TRBJ2-5, with 13 bases fitting TRBD2. CDR3 size: 16 residues. Germline V gene lookup returns CDR1 SGDLS and CDR2 YYNGEE. Losses at the gene ends were 3 bases for V and 5 bases for J; bases not matched to a gene: 7. The CDR3 reads CASSGTSGGLGETQYF. As DNA, the CDR3 is TGTGCCAGCAGCGGGACTAGCGGGGGACTAGGGGAGACCCAGTACTTC. Full variable domain (missing parts from reference TRBV9 and TRBJ2-5): DSGVTQTPKHLITATGQRVTLRCSPRSGDLSVYWYQQSLDQGLQFLIQYYNGEERAKGNILERFSAQQFPDLHSELNLSSLELGDSALYFCASSGTSGGLGETQYFGPGTRLLVL.

The rearrangement uses TRBV5-8 and TRBJ2-3, with a weak D call TRBD2 (6 bases). The CDR3 spans 16 residues. Trimming removed 4 bases from V and 5 bases from J, with 20 bases in between. Germline CDR1 and CDR2: SGHTS and YDEGEE. The CDR3 region is CASSLMGRGEGDTQYF. The CDR3 DNA follows: TGTGCCAGCAGCCTGATGGGGCGGGGCGAGGGAGATACGCAGTATTTT.

The chain couples TRBV19 to TRBJ1-5; the D gene is possibly TRBD1 (5 bases). The CDR3 consists of 16 residues. CDR1 is LNHDA and CDR2 is SQIVND in the germline V gene (reference sequence). V shed 3 bases and J shed 6 bases, with 18 bases lying between them. DNA for the CDR3: TGTGCCAGTAGTATCCGGGTTCCCAGGGAAGGTCAGCCCCAGCATTTT. It translates to CASSIRVPREGQPQHF.

The V and J genes are TRBV5-1 and TRBJ2-3; TRBD2 matches at 14 bases. This CDR3 is built from 16 residues. The J segment lost 2 bases and the V segment lost 4 bases, leaving 3 bases of the junction unmatched. CDR1 and CDR2 from the germline V gene are SGHRS and YFSETQ. The CDR3 here is CASSRTSGGTTDTQYF. In nucleotides, the CDR3 is TGCGCCAGCAGCCGGACTAGCGGGGGGACCACAGATACGCAGTATTTT.

This clone was observed a single time. Here the CDR3 DNA reads TGTGCCAGCAGTTACGGGTCAGGGGATTCTGGAAACACCATATATTTT. Protein product: CASSYGSGDSGNTIYF. V usage is TRBV6-5 and J usage is TRBJ1-3; the D gene is possibly TRBD1 (6 bases). The CDR3 consists of 16 residues. The germline V gene has CDR1 MNHEY and CDR2 SVGAGI. V gave up 2 bases and J gave up 1 base, with 12 bases separating them.

A note on this clone: The same CDR3 also results from other DNA sequences found in this sample. This CDR3 is CASSLGGDQPQHF. The CDR3 DNA is TGTGCCAGCAGCTTAGGGGGGGATCAGCCCCAGCATTTT. V gene TRBV7-9 combines with J gene TRBJ1-5; a weak D match, TRBD1 (5 bases). This CDR3 contains 13 residues. V was shortened by 1 base and J by 5 bases, with 6 bases between the two germline ends. CDR1 SEHNR and CDR2 FQNEAQ come from the germline V gene (reference sequence). Combining the CDR3 with reference TRBV7-9 and TRBJ1-5 gives the whole variable domain DTGVSQNPRHKITKRGQNVTFRCDPISEHNRLYWYRQTLGQGPEFLTYFQNEAQLEKSRLLSDRFSAERPKGSFSTLEIQRTEQGDSAMYLCASSLGGDQPQHFGDGTRLSIL.

The V gene is TRBV5-1, the J gene TRBJ2-5; D is unclear. V was shortened by 0 bases and J by 0 bases, with 6 bases between the two germline ends. Germline values: CDR1 SGHRS, CDR2 YFSETQ. The CDR3 has 14 residues. The CDR3 protein is CASSLAGNQETQYF. Here the CDR3 DNA reads TGCGCCAGCAGCTTGGCGGGCAACCAAGAGACCCAGTACTTC.

This clone was found once. The chain links TRBV5-4 to TRBJ1-4; 9 nucleotides match TRBD1. V shed 4 bases and J 5 bases; nucleotides not matched to a gene: 12. CDR3 length equals 17 residues. Per the germline V gene, CDR1 is SGHNT and CDR2 is YYREEE (reference sequence). As DNA, the CDR3 is TGTGCCAGCAGCCAAATGGGGACCGGGACAGGGAATGAAAAACTGTTTTTT. Its protein product is CASSQMGTGTGNEKLFF.

The V gene is TRBV21-1, the J gene TRBJ2-7. TRBV21-1 counts as a pseudogene. This CDR3 comprises 16 residues. The CDR3: CASSKSEQVPTYEQYF. Written as DNA, the CDR3 is TGTGCCAGCAGCAAAAGCGAGCAGGTCCCTACCTACGAGCAGTACTTC.

The V gene is TRBV11-3, the J gene TRBJ2-4; 8 nucleotides agree with TRBD1. Looked up from germline, CDR1 is SGHNT and CDR2 is YENEEA. This CDR3 is built from 14 residues. The V and J ends lost 5 bases and 6 bases, in that order; junction bases with no gene match: 6. The DNA of the CDR3 is TGTGCCAGCAGCCCGGACAGGGTGGGAAACATTCAGTACTTC. Translated: CASSPDRVGNIQYF.

The V call is TRBV10-1, the J call TRBJ1-5; no reliable D call. Germline CDR1 WNHNN, CDR2 SYGVQD (reference sequence). V lost 2 bases, J lost 7 bases, and 9 bases lay in between. The CDR3 sequence is 13 residues long. The CDR3 DNA is TGCGCCAGCAGTGAGACAGCGGACCAGCCCCAGCATTTT. Translated: CASSETADQPQHF.

The chain combines TRBV10-3 with TRBJ1-3; 10 bases agree with TRBD1. The germline V gene has CDR1 ENHRY and CDR2 SYGVKD. This CDR3 spans 16 amino acids. The ends lost 6 bases at V and 3 bases at J; junction bases unmatched: 8. In nucleotides, the CDR3 is TGTGCCATCAGCCGCGGGGACAGGGGTTTTGGAAACACCATATATTTT. Translated, it gives CAISRGDRGFGNTIYF.

The DNA of the CDR3 is TGTGCCAGCAGCTGGGACATAAATCAGCCCCAGCATTTT. Amino acids: CASSWDINQPQHF. The chain is built from TRBV6-5 and TRBJ1-5, with D maybe TRBD1 (6 bases). Per the germline V gene, CDR1 is MNHEY and CDR2 is SVGAGI. The CDR3 totals 13 residues. V lost 6 bases and J lost 4, with 10 bases in between.

The V call is TRBV6-1, the J call TRBJ1-1; TRBD1 is a possible D gene (5 bases). V was trimmed by 6 bases and J by 1 base, leaving 9 bases between them. Germline V gene sequence: CDR1 MNHNS, CDR2 SASEGT. This CDR3 contains 13 residues. The CDR3 DNA reads as TGTGCCAGCAGCAGGGTGGAGAACACTGAAGCTTTCTTT. Encoded protein: CASSRVENTEAFF.

This rearrangement joins TRBV5-1 to TRBJ2-5, with TRBD1 identical over 7 bases. Losses at the gene ends were 4 bases for V and 5 bases for J; bases not matched to a gene: 8. CDR3 size: 14 residues. The germline CDR1 and CDR2 sequences are SGHRS and YFSETQ. This CDR3 is CASSTMGQIETQYF. CDR3 sequence (DNA): TGCGCCAGCAGCACCATGGGACAGATCGAGACCCAGTACTTC.

The rearrangement joins TRBV2 to TRBJ1-3; D not resolved. CDR3 size: 14 residues. V was trimmed by 3 bases and J by 0 bases, leaving 6 bases between them. Looked up from germline, CDR1 is SNHLY and CDR2 is FYNNEI. CDR3 DNA sequence: TGTGCCAGCAGTGAGGGTCTCTCTGGAAACACCATATATTTT. This gives the protein CASSEGLSGNTIYF.

This chain connects TRBV19 to TRBJ1-4; 7 bases agree with TRBD1. The CDR3 loop spans 20 amino acids. Trimming took 0 bases from V and 8 from J; bases not matched to a gene: 21. CDR1 and CDR2 (germline): LNHDA, SQIVND (reference sequence). CDR3 protein: CASSIDGDRMRLRRSEKLFF. For the CDR3, the DNA is TGTGCCAGTAGTATAGATGGGGACAGAATGAGACTTAGGAGGAGCGAAAAACTGTTTTTT.

This rearrangement joins TRBV9 to TRBJ1-5, with a possible D match to TRBD1 (5 bases). The CDR3 has 15 amino acids. CDR1 is SGDLS and CDR2 is YYNGEE in the germline V gene. The ends were cut back, 7 bases at V and 7 bases at J, with 21 bases in the middle. The CDR3 region is CASSGGSGVKQPQHF. Here the CDR3 DNA reads TGTGCCAGCTCCGGGGGGTCGGGGGTGAAACAGCCCCAGCATTTT. The entire variable domain, with the rest obtained from reference TRBV9 and TRBJ1-5, is as follows: DSGVTQTPKHLITATGQRVTLRCSPRSGDLSVYWYQQSLDQGLQFLIQYYNGEERAKGNILERFSAQQFPDLHSELNLSSLELGDSALYFCASSGGSGVKQPQHFGDGTRLSIL.